This TCR beta chain was captured in a study of blood T cell repertoires in COVID-19 (TCRdb year 2020). With respect to the entire study: Collaborator samples came from the United States, Italy and Spain and covered acute and convalescent phases of COVID-19. The samples were drawn from the first 160 participants of the ongoing ImmuneRACE study and from 1,200 or so subjects provided by 6 global collaborators. Where available, HLA class I and class II types were obtained from metadata supplied by the sample provider rather than from assay-based typing. The repertoires were released in a freely available public database intended as a resource for research on the immune response to SARS-CoV-2. Sample metadata almost always included a de-identified subject ID, COVID-19 status, age in years and sex. The material from the prospective study consisted of cDNA or gDNA derived from T cells, B-cell-depleted T cells, or PBMCs. Deeply sampled blood TCRbeta repertoires from subjects exposed to, actively infected with, or recovered from COVID-19 were included in the dataset.

Paper-wide results and their limitations: The quantity of clinical and demographic metadata differed by source and by participant and was supplied without curation.

TCRbeta CDR3 regions were amplified from genomic DNA using the immunoSEQ Assay, a bias-controlled multiplex PCR. In the source study's methods: The number of nucleated cells in each sample was estimated by amplification of reference gene primers within the assay. To quantify the absolute abundance of each unique TCRbeta CDR3 rearrangement, sequence reads were collapsed and filtered. For each sample, productive Simpson clonality was calculated by taking the square root of Simpson's diversity index across productive rearrangements. Sourced from immuneACCESS, this table was stored by TCRdb with only in-frame sequences that have V and J called. A share of the clones is absent; for the studies checked, an unresolved V gene accounts for under half, and the remainder has no known explanation. That table gives V, J and clone size, and the DNA gave D and trimming. This sample comprises 400,000 to 450,000 clones, roughly 85% of them detected only once. In total, the top ten clones hold 1.4% to 1.5% of the sample.

Each collaborating institution followed its own protocols to collect whole blood in K2EDTA tubes. For TCRbeta analysis, collaborators shipped samples as frozen whole blood, isolated PBMCs, or DNA extracted from either of those sample types. This clone was detected only once. The target of this receptor is not known. It has no much larger one-base neighbor in the sample; base qualities were not kept. Material: peripheral blood. This TCR came from a woman aged 30 to 39 with active or convalescent COVID-19.

The DNA sequence is TGTGCCAGCAGTGCCGTGCTAGGAGATACGCAGTATTTT. Translated, it gives CASSAVLGDTQYF. The chain joins TRBV6-6 to TRBJ2-3; the D gene is unclear. V is reduced by 5 bases and J by 5 bases, leaving a spacing of 11 bases between them. The germline V gene (reference sequence) gives CDR1 as MNHNY and CDR2 as SVGAGI. Reading from cysteine to phenylalanine, the CDR3 counts 13 amino acids. CDR3 DNA is the only sequence kept; it has 39 bases, read in frame from the first base.